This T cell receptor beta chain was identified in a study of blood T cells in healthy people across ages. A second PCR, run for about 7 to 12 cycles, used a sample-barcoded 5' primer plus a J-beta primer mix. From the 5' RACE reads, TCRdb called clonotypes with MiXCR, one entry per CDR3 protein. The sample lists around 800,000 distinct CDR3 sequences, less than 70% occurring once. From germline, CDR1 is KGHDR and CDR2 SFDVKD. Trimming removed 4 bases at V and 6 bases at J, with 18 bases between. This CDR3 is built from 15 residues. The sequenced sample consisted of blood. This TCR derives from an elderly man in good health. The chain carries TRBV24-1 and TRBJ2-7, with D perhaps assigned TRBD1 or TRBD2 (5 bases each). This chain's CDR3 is CATSDQTKTRGEQYF. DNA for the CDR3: TGTGCCACCAGTGACCAGACCAAAACGAGGGGCGAGCAGTACTTC.